This TCR beta chain came from a study of OX40 agonist ivuxolimab in advanced cancers. Sequenced by immunoSEQ multiplex PCR; TCRdb stores in-frame clones only, minus some. Of approximately 97,000 clones listed, less than 90% were seen once; the top ten hold around 6%. V lost 4 bases and J lost 8, with 16 bases in between. The CDR3 length is 14 residues. Germline V lookup: CDR1 SGHRS, CDR2 YFSETQ. The source of this sequence is an adult with an advanced solid tumor such as melanoma, head and neck, liver or kidney cancer. This chain uses TRBV5-1 with TRBJ2-1; possible D gene TRBD2, 5 bases. The specimen comprised CD4+ or CD8+ T cells sorted from blood, sampled in a trial of the OX40 agonist ivuxolimab. CDR3 sequence reads: CASSRTSRMDEQFF. The CDR3 nucleotides read TGCGCCAGCAGCCGGACTTCGCGGATGGATGAGCAGTTCTTC.